The 4 T cell receptor beta chains below all came from one sample that was sequenced in a study of T cell changes during pregnancy in multiple sclerosis. Only in-frame clones appear in the TCRdb table, and some are missing; sequencing was by immunoSEQ multiplex PCR. The sample contains 45,000 to 55,000 clones, roughly 90% of which appear only once. Specimen: CD4+ T cells from peripheral blood mononuclear cells, collected after pregnancy. These receptors were taken from a female donor with multiple sclerosis, enrolled in a pregnancy study.

V is TRBV5-4 and J is TRBJ1-1; 7 positions agree with TRBD1. Germline trimming cut 3 bases from V and 1 base from J; bases unmatched to any gene: 0. The CDR3 contains 13 residues. Germline values: CDR1 SGHNT, CDR2 YYREEE (reference sequence). The CDR3 DNA sequence: TGTGCCAGCAGCTGGGACAGGAACACTGAAGCTTTCTTT. It specifies CASSWDRNTEAFF.

This chain joins TRBV11-3 and TRBJ2-7, with TRBD2 as a possible D gene (5 bases). The CDR3 runs to 14 residues. Germline loops: CDR1 SGHNT, CDR2 YENEEA. The V end was cut by 0 bases, the J end by 3 bases, with 9 bases between. The CDR3 sequence: CASSLDVAGYEQYF. The CDR3 DNA reads as TGTGCCAGCAGCTTAGATGTTGCGGGCTACGAGCAGTACTTC.

The chain joins TRBV30 to TRBJ2-3; TRBD2 aligns across 9 bases. Trimming at V came to 0 bases and at J to 5 bases, leaving 6 bases not matched to a gene. This CDR3 is built from 15 residues. Per the germline V gene, CDR1 is GTSNPN and CDR2 is SVGIG (reference sequence). The CDR3 protein is CAWSVIAGAIDTQYF. The CDR3 DNA reads TGTGCCTGGAGTGTGATAGCGGGAGCGATAGATACGCAGTATTTT.

The chain links TRBV18 to TRBJ2-1; TRBD1 agrees at 7 bases. CDR1 and CDR2 (germline): KGHSH, LQKENI. V shed 5 bases and J 4 bases; nucleotides not matched to a gene: 5. The CDR3 spans 14 residues. This CDR3 reads CASSTQTGYNEQFF. CDR3 DNA: TGTGCCAGCTCAACCCAGACAGGGTACAATGAGCAGTTCTTC.